The 29 T cell receptor beta chains below were found in one sample sequenced in a study of Ad26.COV2.S vaccination and SARS-CoV-2 variants. Assay: immunoSEQ multiplex PCR; the TCRdb copy retains only in-frame clones and omits some. This sample has some 340,000 clones, with around 83% found just once. Described treatment: roughly 19 received Ad26.COV2.S at low or high dose, single or two shots; 5 received placebo; per-sample allocation not given. The investigators took samples on day 63 after the first vaccine or placebo injection. Sequencing was performed on peripheral blood, taken in a trial of Ad26.COV2.S vaccine versus placebo. The receptors shown here come from a person aged 18 to 59 who received the Ad26.COV2.S COVID-19 vaccine or a placebo.

The chain joins TRBV18 to TRBJ2-1, with 9 positions matching TRBD2. V gave up 2 bases and J gave up 8 bases; unmatched junction bases: 7. Germline lookup yields CDR1 KGHSH and CDR2 LQKENI. CDR3 size: 15 residues. DNA for the CDR3: TGTGCCAGCTCACCAGGAGGCGGGGGGGCCCATGAGCAGTTCTTC. Translation gives CASSPGGGGAHEQFF.

V is TRBV18 and J is TRBJ1-2; 7 bases line up with TRBD1. There are 12 residues in the CDR3. After removal of 4 bases from V and 4 bases from J, the junction contained 0 bases not matched to a gene. The germline gives CDR1 KGHSH, CDR2 LQKENI. DNA for the CDR3: TGTGCCAGCTCACAGGGGGCCTATGGCTACACCTTC. Translation gives CASSQGAYGYTF.

This clone was recorded only once. V usage is TRBV21-1 and J usage is TRBJ2-1. TRBV21-1 is tagged as a pseudogene. CDR3 length equals 17 residues. This CDR3 reads CASSKKVSRGAHNEQFF. DNA of the CDR3: TGTGCCAGCAGCAAAAAAGTTAGTAGGGGGGCCCACAATGAGCAGTTCTTC.

This clone was observed once. The chain joins TRBV5-4 to TRBJ1-2, with D maybe TRBD1 (5 bases). Germline assignment: CDR1 SGHNT and CDR2 YYREEE (reference sequence). The CDR3 covers 15 residues. V was shortened by 0 bases and J by 2 bases, with 11 bases between the two germline ends. CDR3 DNA: TGTGCCAGCAGCTTGGCCGGGGGATTAAACTATGGCTACACCTTC. Translated, it gives CASSLAGGLNYGYTF.

The rearrangement links TRBV29-1 to TRBJ2-5; D not resolved. Trimming removed 7 bases from V and 3 bases from J, with 6 bases in between. Germline V gene sequence: CDR1 SQVTM, CDR2 ANQGSEA. CDR3 length: 10 amino acids. For the CDR3, the DNA is TGCAGCGCCGCAGAAGAGACCCAGTACTTC. Protein: CSAAEETQYF.

The chain combines TRBV6-1 with TRBJ1-3; maybe TRBD1 (5 bases). Between the trimmed V and J ends, which lost 3 bases and 0 bases, there was a span of 18 bases. Germline loops: CDR1 MNHNS, CDR2 SASEGT. This CDR3 region has 18 residues. This CDR3 reads CASSDRTSRVPSGNTIYF. CDR3 in DNA: TGTGCCAGCAGTGATCGGACATCCAGGGTTCCCTCTGGAAACACCATATATTTT.

J is TRBJ2-7 and V is TRBV4-2, with TRBD1 as a possible D gene (6 bases). CDR1 is LGHNA and CDR2 is YNFKEQ in the germline V gene. The CDR3 runs 13 residues. The V gene lost 2 bases and the J gene lost 3 bases, with 8 bases spanning the gap. The CDR3 protein is CASSQRTDYEQYF. In DNA form, the CDR3 reads TGTGCCAGCAGCCAAAGGACAGACTACGAGCAGTACTTC.

The rearrangement uses TRBV18 and TRBJ2-1, with 9 positions matching TRBD2. This CDR3 region has 14 residues. Germline V gene sequence: CDR1 KGHSH, CDR2 LQKENI. With 3 bases clipped from V and 8 bases from J, the junction kept 5 bases outside the gene matches. CDR3 nucleotides: TGTGCCAGCTCACCCCCTAGCGGGGTCGATGAGCAGTTCTTC. Amino acids: CASSPPSGVDEQFF.

The V and J genes are TRBV12-3 or TRBV12-4 and TRBJ1-2; D gene uncertain. Trimming left V 6 bases short and J 7 bases short, with 9 bases between. The CDR3 is 11 residues long. The CDR3 region has the DNA TGTGCCAGCAGCCTTCGATCTGGCTACACCTTC. Protein sequence: CASSLRSGYTF.

The chain links TRBV7-9 to TRBJ2-3; 10 bases align to TRBD2. V dropped 5 bases and J dropped 4; count of bases not matched to a gene: 12. The CDR3 contains 17 residues. Germline CDR1 and CDR2: SEHNR and FQNEAQ (reference sequence). CDR3 nucleotides: TGTGCCAGCAGCCGGTATCAACTAGCGGGGAGGGCAGATACGCAGTATTTT. Residues: CASSRYQLAGRADTQYF.

The chain links TRBV11-3 to TRBJ2-1, with TRBD1 as a possible D gene (7 bases). V was pared by 0 bases and J by 12 bases, with 12 bases between. From germline, CDR1 is SGHNT and CDR2 YENEEA. The CDR3 has 13 amino acids. The CDR3: CASSLEAGGGQFF. CDR3 DNA sequence: TGTGCCAGCAGCTTAGAGGCAGGGGGAGGGCAGTTCTTC.

This chain uses TRBV28 with TRBJ2-1, with 10 bases fitting TRBD2. The ends lost 10 bases at V and 5 bases at J; junction bases unmatched: 11. CDR3 length equals 15 residues. In germline, CDR1 is MDHEN, CDR2 SYDVKM. The CDR3 reads CATRDQRGGHNEQFF. CDR3 bases: TGTGCCACCCGGGATCAGCGGGGGGGCCACAATGAGCAGTTCTTC.

The CDR3 is CAISVQTDGGYTF. CDR3 coding DNA: TGTGCCATCAGTGTACAGACGGACGGAGGCTACACCTTC. This chain uses TRBV10-3 with TRBJ1-2; D gene uncertain. This CDR3 is built from 13 residues. Per the germline V gene, CDR1 is ENHRY and CDR2 is SYGVKD. The V gene lost 4 bases and the J gene lost 8 bases, with 14 bases spanning the gap.

V and J are TRBV4-3 and TRBJ2-3; D perhaps matches TRBD2 (6 bases). The CDR3 is 20 amino acids. The germline V gene encodes CDR1 LGHNA and CDR2 YSLEER. V was clipped by 0 bases and J by 2 bases, with 24 bases between them. CDR3 sequence reads: CASSQDPWAAGGIPTDTQYF. The CDR3, as DNA: TGCGCCAGCAGCCAAGATCCATGGGCTGCAGGAGGGATCCCCACAGATACGCAGTATTTT.

The chain joins TRBV18 to TRBJ2-1; 12 bases map to TRBD2. CDR3 length equals 15 residues. V gave up 4 bases and J gave up 2 bases; unmatched junction bases: 0. In germline, CDR1 is KGHSH, CDR2 LQKENI. For the CDR3, the DNA is TGTGCCAGCTCACGACTAGCGGGGGCCTACAATGAGCAGTTCTTC. Its protein product is CASSRLAGAYNEQFF.

The gene calls are TRBV3-1 (or the pseudogene TRBV3-2) and TRBJ1-5; possibly TRBD1 for D (5 bases). The CDR3 consists of 14 residues. Looked up from germline, CDR1 is LGHDT and CDR2 is YNNKEL (reference sequence). Trimming pared 1 base from V and 6 bases from J, leaving 10 bases between. The DNA for the CDR3 is TGTGCCAGCAGCCAAGGGAAAAGGGGTCAGCCCCAGCATTTT. Translating gives CASSQGKRGQPQHF.

This clone has just one count. V and J are TRBV6-2 or TRBV6-3 and TRBJ1-5; the D gene is possibly TRBD1 (6 bases). V was pared by 6 bases and J by 3 bases, with 12 bases between. CDR1 and CDR2 from the germline V gene are MNHEY and SVGEGT. The CDR3 is made up of 14 amino acids. CDR3 in amino acids: CASSPRGANQPQHF. CDR3 DNA sequence: TGTGCCAGCAGCCCAAGGGGGGCCAATCAGCCCCAGCATTTT.

V is TRBV4-2 and J is TRBJ1-2, with D possibly being TRBD1 (6 bases). The CDR3 totals 15 residues. V was trimmed by 1 base and J by 2 bases, leaving 11 bases between them. The germline CDR1 and CDR2 sequences are LGHNA and YNFKEQ. CDR3 in DNA: TGTGCCAGCAGCCAAGCCGCAACAGGGAACTATGGCTACACCTTC. This encodes CASSQAATGNYGYTF.

The chain couples TRBV7-8 to TRBJ2-5; no firm D call. Germline-derived CDR1 and CDR2 are SGHVS and FQNEAQ. The CDR3 has 15 amino acids. V gave up 4 bases and J gave up 1 base, with 13 bases separating them. The CDR3, as DNA: TGTGCCAGCAGCTCTAGTTGGCAGTTCCAAGAGACCCAGTACTTC. Its protein product is CASSSSWQFQETQYF.

The chain is built from TRBV6-5 and TRBJ2-7; 8 bases are shared with TRBD2. Germline values: CDR1 MNHEY, CDR2 SVGAGI. The ends lost 6 bases at V and 3 bases at J; junction bases unmatched: 7. The CDR3 loop spans 14 amino acids. The CDR3 spells CASRQRGLNYEQYF. Here the CDR3 DNA reads TGTGCCAGCAGGCAGCGGGGGTTGAACTACGAGCAGTACTTC.

V usage is TRBV6-5 and J usage is TRBJ2-5; D may be TRBD1 or TRBD2 (5 bases each). Trimming took 6 bases from V and 1 from J, leaving 15 bases between them. The CDR3 sequence is 15 residues long. CDR1 and CDR2 (germline): MNHEY, SVGAGI. The CDR3 sequence is CASRGDGRFQETQYF. The DNA for the CDR3 is TGTGCCAGCAGAGGGGACGGACGGTTCCAAGAGACCCAGTACTTC.

The rearrangement joins TRBV18 to TRBJ1-2, with 9 nucleotides matching TRBD1. This CDR3 region has 16 residues. V shed 2 bases, J shed 3 bases, and the junction held 7 bases outside the gene matches. Germline V CDR1 and CDR2: KGHSH, LQKENI. DNA for the CDR3: TGTGCCAGCTCACCATCCCGGGACAGGGCGGACTATGGCTACACCTTC. This translates into CASSPSRDRADYGYTF. Full variable domain (rest looked up from reference TRBV18 and TRBJ1-2): NAGVMQNPRHLVRRRGQEARLRCSPMKGHSHVYWYRQLPEEGLKFMVYLQKENIIDESGMPKERFSAEFPKEGPSILRIQQVVRGDSAAYFCASSPSRDRADYGYTFGSGTRLTVV.

This chain links TRBV6-6 with TRBJ1-2; weak D call: TRBD1 (5 bases). Trimming shortened V by 7 bases and J by 8 bases, and 14 bases separated the two germline ends. The CDR3 totals 12 residues. Germline CDR1 reads MNHNY; CDR2 reads SVGAGI (reference sequence). CDR3 sequence: CASTVGERGYTF. As DNA, the CDR3 is TGTGCCAGCACCGTGGGGGAGCGGGGCTACACCTTC.

The chain uses TRBV25-1 and TRBJ1-6; maybe TRBD1 (6 bases). Germline V gene lookup returns CDR1 MGHDK and CDR2 SYGVNS. The CDR3 consists of 12 residues. CDR3 in DNA: TGTGCTTCATCGGGGGCGGGTTCACCCCTCCACTTT. Translating gives CASSGAGSPLHF.

The chain joins TRBV18 to TRBJ2-1, with a tentative D call TRBD1 (6 bases). The germline gives CDR1 KGHSH, CDR2 LQKENI. V was pared by 0 bases and J by 6 bases, with 15 bases between. This CDR3 contains 16 residues. CDR3: CASSPPGPRDINEQFF. CDR3 in DNA: TGTGCCAGCTCACCACCGGGCCCTAGGGACATCAATGAGCAGTTCTTC.

V is TRBV6-2 or TRBV6-3 and J is TRBJ1-5, with 7 nucleotides matching TRBD1. The germline CDR1 and CDR2 sequences are MNHEY and SVGEGT. This CDR3 has 15 residues. V shed 6 bases and J 4 bases; nucleotides not matched to a gene: 9. CDR3 in amino acids: CASSLPRDRNQPQHF. Written as DNA, the CDR3 is TGTGCCAGCAGCCTACCCCGGGACAGAAATCAGCCCCAGCATTTT.

J is TRBJ2-1 and V is TRBV5-1; D gene ambiguous. V lost 0 bases, J lost 0 bases, and 10 bases lay in between. Germline V lookup: CDR1 SGHRS, CDR2 YFSETQ. CDR3 length: 16 residues. The CDR3: CASSLAPRSSYNEQFF. The CDR3 DNA is TGCGCCAGCAGCTTGGCCCCTAGGAGCTCCTACAATGAGCAGTTCTTC.

This clone was recorded at least ten times. The genes are TRBV6-1 and TRBJ2-1; D is possibly TRBD2 (5 bases). The CDR3 contains 19 residues. Trimming took 3 bases from V and 0 from J, leaving 21 bases between them. CDR1 and CDR2 from the germline V gene are MNHNS and SASEGT. As DNA, the CDR3 is TGTGCCAGCAGTGATGAAGCCGTGATTCCTAGCAGCTCCTACAATGAGCAGTTCTTC. Protein: CASSDEAVIPSSSYNEQFF.

The chain carries TRBV7-2 and TRBJ1-2; D is perhaps TRBD1 (6 bases). CDR3 length: 14 residues. Trimming left V 3 bases short and J 2 bases short, with 10 bases between. Germline V lookup: CDR1 SGHTA, CDR2 FQGNSA. CDR3 region: CASSFRTANYGYTF. CDR3 nucleotides: TGTGCCAGCAGCTTTCGGACAGCAAACTATGGCTACACCTTC.